A selection of T cell receptor beta chains follows, all from one sample in a study of post-analysis software for immune sequencing data. Each CDR3 protein is one row after TCRdb ran MiXCR on the PCR reads. Among about half a million distinct CDR3 sequences listed, roughly 46% were seen once. The sequenced material came from blood. All receptors derive from a girl under 18 with multiple sclerosis. Both conserved end residues are trimmed from each CDR3. Fields, in order: V gene, J gene, D gene, CDR3 protein. The D gene is left open where the match is weak.

TRBV7-2,TRBJ2-5,NA,ASSFRTGSQETQY
TRBV27,TRBJ2-7,TRBD1,VSRSWGTGQGTYEQY
TRBV28,TRBJ2-1,NA,ASSFNQVHSYNEQF
TRBV28,TRBJ1-1,NA,ASSRGENTEAF
TRBV24-1,TRBJ2-5,TRBD2,ATSTSGRAGEETQY
TRBV10-2,TRBJ1-2,NA,ASSESPDSYGYT
TRBV24-1,TRBJ2-1,TRBD2,ATSDSGTSPHEQF
TRBV4-1,TRBJ2-1,NA,ASSQQSRGVGNEQF
TRBV5-1,TRBJ1-2,TRBD1,ASSSNRGNYGYT
TRBV20-1,TRBJ2-7,TRBD2,SASGRQASGGSYEQY
TRBV7-8,TRBJ2-1,NA,ASSPHNEQF
TRBV7-3,TRBJ2-5,TRBD1,ASSLSGQGTPY
TRBV28,TRBJ2-3,TRBD2,ASSPLAASTDTQY
TRBV4-2,TRBJ2-2,NA,ASSQEVTNTEELF
TRBV7-2,TRBJ2-1,NA,ASSLARGINNEQF
TRBV7-3,TRBJ2-5,NA,ASSSPNNEQY
TRBV20-1,TRBJ2-1,TRBD2,SARQLAGGDEQF
TRBV29-1,TRBJ2-5,NA,SAQPGRRQETQY
TRBV5-1,TRBJ1-2,TRBD1,ASSPGTGGVRDGYT
TRBV20-1,TRBJ2-5,NA,SANLGTQY
TRBV28,NA,NA,ASSAALGEDIQY
TRBV7-9,TRBJ2-1,NA,ASSSRSDEQF
TRBV30,NA,NA,AWCLAIPETQY
TRBV20-1,TRBJ1-4,NA,SASGRWRRNEKLF
TRBV10-3,TRBJ1-2,NA,AISVGSNSNYGYT
TRBV27,TRBJ1-1,NA,ASSLHPTALNTEAF
TRBV5-6,TRBJ2-7,NA,ASSRIGQRPYEQY
TRBV10-3,TRBJ2-5,NA,AISESLANGETQY
TRBV7-3,TRBJ2-3,NA,ASRKGGTSSTDTQY